A single sample gave rise to the 7 T cell receptor beta chains below, sequenced in a study of a mutant IDH1 vaccine in newly diagnosed glioma (dated by TCRdb to the early 2020s). The library came from the immunoSEQ multiplex PCR assay. This immuneACCESS table, as held by TCRdb, lists in-frame sequences with V and J called but not all clones. Of the missing ones, under half trace to an unresolved V gene in checked studies; the others have no known cause. The sample yields approximately 70,000 clones; around 79% were counted once. Of the sample, roughly 8.2% falls within the top ten clones. This sample's time point label indicates: baseline, week 1 (first vaccination visit). The treatment or condition tag for this specimen amounts to: pre-vaccination baseline after standard-of-care therapy. The material sequenced was PBMCs, taken from a glioma patient treated with radiotherapy, temozolomide or both. The source of these receptors is a man aged 45-65 years with glioma.

J is TRBJ2-2 and V is TRBV5-1; D perhaps matches TRBD2 (6 bases). The CDR3 runs to 17 residues. The germline CDR1 and CDR2 sequences are SGHRS and YFSETQ. V dropped 4 bases and J dropped 0 bases, with 16 bases sitting between them. CDR3 in DNA: TGCGCCAGCAGCCTCATGGCGGGGATCGCGAACACCGGGGAGCTGTTTTTT. It is translated as CASSLMAGIANTGELFF.

The rearrangement uses TRBV7-2 and TRBJ2-3; D is unclear. Germline CDR1 and CDR2: SGHTA and FQGNSA. The CDR3 spans 13 residues. V lost 4 bases and J lost 6, with 11 bases in between. The CDR3 DNA reads as TGTGCCAGCAGCTCCACTCATACCGATACGCAGTATTTT. Encoded protein: CASSSTHTDTQYF.

In DNA, the CDR3 is TGTGCCAGCAGACGGGGCCGAAATGACAATGAGCAGTTCTTC. It yields the protein CASRRGRNDNEQFF. V and J are TRBV2 and TRBJ2-1; D is perhaps TRBD1 or TRBD2 (5 bases each). Looked up from germline, CDR1 is SNHLY and CDR2 is FYNNEI. CDR3 length: 14 amino acids. V was trimmed by 6 bases and J by 5 bases, leaving 14 bases between them.

This clone was found a few times. CDR3 sequence (DNA): TGTGCCAGCAGTTTGGACAGGGGGCATCGAGAGACCCAGTACTTC. This encodes CASSLDRGHRETQYF. The rearrangement links TRBV28 to TRBJ2-5, with TRBD1 matching 11 bases. The CDR3 runs 15 residues. The junction had 4 bases not matched to a gene; V was cut back by 3 bases and J by 4 bases. Germline CDR1 is MDHEN and CDR2 is SYDVKM.

The genes are TRBV7-2 and TRBJ1-4; D uncertain. The V and J ends lost 8 bases and 0 bases respectively, with 13 bases between them. Germline V gives CDR1 SGHTA, CDR2 FQGNSA. This CDR3 has 15 amino acids. The CDR3 reads CASPRTESTNEKLFF. As DNA, the CDR3 is TGTGCCAGCCCCAGAACAGAGTCAACTAATGAAAAACTGTTTTTT.

V and J are TRBV5-4 and TRBJ2-5; D might be TRBD1 or TRBD2, each matching 6 bases. Germline V gene lookup returns CDR1 SGHNT and CDR2 YYREEE (reference sequence). Trimming removed 1 base from V and 5 bases from J, with 18 bases in between. The CDR3 spans 16 residues. CDR3: CASSLPGAGNMETQYF. CDR3 bases: TGTGCCAGCAGCTTGCCGGGGGCAGGGAATATGGAGACCCAGTACTTC.

The chain couples TRBV6-6 to TRBJ1-5; possibly TRBD1 for D (6 bases). The V end was cut by 5 bases, the J end by 5 bases, with 10 bases between. This CDR3 has 13 amino acids. CDR1 is MNHNY, CDR2 SVGAGI, per germline (reference sequence). The DNA for the CDR3 is TGTGCCAGCAGTATCTGGACAGATCAGCCCCAGCATTTT. Residues: CASSIWTDQPQHF.